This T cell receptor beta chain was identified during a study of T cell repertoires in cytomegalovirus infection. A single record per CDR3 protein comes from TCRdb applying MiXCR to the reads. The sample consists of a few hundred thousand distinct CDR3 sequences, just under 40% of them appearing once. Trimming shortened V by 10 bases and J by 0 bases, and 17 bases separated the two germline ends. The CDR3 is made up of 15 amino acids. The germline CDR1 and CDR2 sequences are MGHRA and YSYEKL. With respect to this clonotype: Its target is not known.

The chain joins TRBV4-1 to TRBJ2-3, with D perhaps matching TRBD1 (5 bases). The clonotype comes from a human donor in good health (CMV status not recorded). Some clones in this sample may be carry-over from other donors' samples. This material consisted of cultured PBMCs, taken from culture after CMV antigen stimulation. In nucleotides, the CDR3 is TGCGCCACCCGACCGCTAGGGGCTAGCACAGATACGCAGTATTTT. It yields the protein CATRPLGASTDTQYF.